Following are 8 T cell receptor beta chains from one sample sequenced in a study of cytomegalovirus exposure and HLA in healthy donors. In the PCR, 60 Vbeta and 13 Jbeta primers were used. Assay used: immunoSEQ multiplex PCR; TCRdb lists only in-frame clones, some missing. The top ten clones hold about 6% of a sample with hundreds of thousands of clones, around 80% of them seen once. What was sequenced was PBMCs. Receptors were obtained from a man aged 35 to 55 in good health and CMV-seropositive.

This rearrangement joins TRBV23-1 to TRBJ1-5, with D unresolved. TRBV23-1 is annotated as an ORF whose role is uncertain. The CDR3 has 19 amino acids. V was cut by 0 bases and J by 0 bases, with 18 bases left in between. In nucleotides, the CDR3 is TGCGCCAGCAGTCAATCGAGGGTTTTGGGGTCATGTAGCAATCAGCCCCAGCATTTT. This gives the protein CASSQSRVLGSCSNQPQHF.

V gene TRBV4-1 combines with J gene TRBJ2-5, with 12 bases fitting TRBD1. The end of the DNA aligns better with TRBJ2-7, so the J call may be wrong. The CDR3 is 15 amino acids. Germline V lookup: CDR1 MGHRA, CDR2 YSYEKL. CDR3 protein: CASSLGQGAHHEQYF. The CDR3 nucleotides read TGCGCCAGCAGCCTGGGACAGGGGGCCCACCACGAGCAGTACTTC.

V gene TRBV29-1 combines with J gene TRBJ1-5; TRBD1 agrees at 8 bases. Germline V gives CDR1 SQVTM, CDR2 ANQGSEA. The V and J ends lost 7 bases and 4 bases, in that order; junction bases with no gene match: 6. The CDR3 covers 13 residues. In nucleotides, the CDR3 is TGCAGCGCATCCAGGGGGCGGAATCAGCCCCAGCATTTT. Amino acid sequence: CSASRGRNQPQHF. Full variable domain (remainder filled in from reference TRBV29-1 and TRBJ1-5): SAVISQKPSRDICQRGTSLTIQCQVDSQVTMMFWYRQQPGQSLTLIATANQGSEATYESGFVIDKFPISRPNLTFSTLTVSNMSPEDSSIYLCSASRGRNQPQHFGDGTRLSIL.

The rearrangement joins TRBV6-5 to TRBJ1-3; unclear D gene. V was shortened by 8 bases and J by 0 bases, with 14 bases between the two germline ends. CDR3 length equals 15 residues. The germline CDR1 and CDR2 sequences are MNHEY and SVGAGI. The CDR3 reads CASLEGLGSGNTIYF. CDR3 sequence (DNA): TGTGCCAGCCTGGAGGGATTGGGCTCTGGAAACACCATATATTTT.

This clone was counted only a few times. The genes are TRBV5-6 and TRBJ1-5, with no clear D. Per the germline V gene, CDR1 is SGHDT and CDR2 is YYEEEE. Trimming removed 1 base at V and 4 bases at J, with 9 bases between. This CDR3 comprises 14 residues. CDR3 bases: TGTGCCAGCAGCTTGACGCAGTCGAATCAGCCCCAGCATTTT. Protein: CASSLTQSNQPQHF.

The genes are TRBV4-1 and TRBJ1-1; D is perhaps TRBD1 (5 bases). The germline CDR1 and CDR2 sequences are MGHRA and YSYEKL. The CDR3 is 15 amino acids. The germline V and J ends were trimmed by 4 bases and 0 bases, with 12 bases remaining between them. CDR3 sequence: CASSLFGGMNTEAFF. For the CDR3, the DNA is TGCGCCAGCAGCCTGTTTGGGGGGATGAACACTGAAGCTTTCTTT.

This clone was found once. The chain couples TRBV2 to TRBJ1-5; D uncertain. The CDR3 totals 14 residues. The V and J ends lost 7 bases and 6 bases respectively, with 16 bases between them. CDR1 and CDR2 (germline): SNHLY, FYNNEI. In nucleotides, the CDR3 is TGTGCCAGCACCCTACGGGGAGTGGGTCAGCCCCAGCATTTT. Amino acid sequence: CASTLRGVGQPQHF. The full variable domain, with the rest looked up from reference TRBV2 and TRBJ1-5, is EPEVTQTPSHQVTQMGQEVILRCVPISNHLYFYWYRQILGQKVEFLVSFYNNEISEKSEIFDDQFSVERPDGSNFTLKIRSTKLEDSAMYFCASTLRGVGQPQHFGDGTRLSIL.

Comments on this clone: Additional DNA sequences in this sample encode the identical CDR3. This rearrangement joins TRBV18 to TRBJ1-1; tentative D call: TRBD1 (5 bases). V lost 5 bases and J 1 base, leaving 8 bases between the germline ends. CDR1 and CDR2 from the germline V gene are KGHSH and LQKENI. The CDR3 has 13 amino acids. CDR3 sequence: CASSSDRNTEAFF. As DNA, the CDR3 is TGTGCCAGCTCATCCGACAGGAACACTGAAGCTTTCTTT. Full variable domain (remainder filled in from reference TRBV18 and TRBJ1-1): NAGVMQNPRHLVRRRGQEARLRCSPMKGHSHVYWYRQLPEEGLKFMVYLQKENIIDESGMPKERFSAEFPKEGPSILRIQQVVRGDSAAYFCASSSDRNTEAFFGQGTRLTVV.